What follows are 30 T cell receptor beta chains derived from one specimen sequenced in a study of T-cell reconstitution after alpha-beta-depleted transplantation in children. The TCRbeta library incorporated unique molecular identifiers. MiXCR, run by TCRdb on the PCR reads, gives a single entry per CDR3 protein. The sample has 200,000 to 250,000 distinct CDR3 sequences, about a tenth seen once. This material consisted of PBMCs, taken before TCRalphabeta/CD19-depleted stem cell transplant. All receptors come from a child under three years old with acute myeloid leukemia, due to receive a stem cell transplant.

This clonotype was recorded many times. The V gene is TRBV18, the J gene TRBJ1-2, with D maybe TRBD1 (6 bases). Germline CDR1 KGHSH, CDR2 LQKENI. This CDR3 has 13 amino acids. V was trimmed by 4 bases and J by 3 bases, leaving 9 bases between them. This CDR3 is CASSQAGDYGYTF. The CDR3 DNA reads as TGTGCCAGCTCACAAGCAGGGGACTATGGCTACACCTTC. The variable domain in full, with the rest retrieved from reference TRBV18 and TRBJ1-2, is NAGVMQNPRHLVRRRGQEARLRCSPMKGHSHVYWYRQLPEEGLKFMVYLQKENIIDESGMPKERFSAEFPKEGPSILRIQQVVRGDSAAYFCASSQAGDYGYTFGSGTRLTVV.

This clonotype was seen ten or more times. The V and J genes are TRBV29-1 and TRBJ2-1; D is unclear. The CDR3 is 11 amino acids. Per the germline V gene, CDR1 is SQVTM and CDR2 is ANQGSEA. Trimming left V 4 bases short and J 4 bases short, with 5 bases between. DNA of the CDR3: TGCAGCGTTGGGGGATACAATGAGCAGTTCTTC. Residues: CSVGGYNEQFF.

This clonotype showed up many times. The rearrangement uses TRBV28 and TRBJ2-7; TRBD2 is a possible D gene (6 bases). V was clipped by 4 bases and J by 2 bases, with 12 bases between them. This CDR3 comprises 14 residues. Germline values: CDR1 MDHEN, CDR2 SYDVKM. Here the CDR3 reads CASSSAGLTYEQYF. In DNA, the CDR3 is TGTGCCAGCAGTTCAGCGGGCCTTACCTACGAGCAGTACTTC.

A remark on this clonotype: A much larger clone lies one base from this, so it may be a read error. This rearrangement joins TRBV6-2 or TRBV6-3 to TRBJ2-7; 7 nucleotides line up with TRBD1. The V gene's germline CDR1 is MNHEY and CDR2 SVGEGT. There are 14 residues in the CDR3. Here the CDR3 reads CASSHRDSSYKQYF. CDR3 DNA: TGTGCCAGCAGTCACCGGGACAGTTCCTACAAGCAGTACTTC.

This chain joins TRBV7-8 and TRBJ2-3, with a tentative D call TRBD1 (6 bases). V lost 1 base and J 0 bases, leaving 14 bases between the germline ends. Germline values: CDR1 SGHVS, CDR2 FQNEAQ. This CDR3 has 17 residues. The CDR3 sequence is CASSLGGYRASTDTQYF. Here the CDR3 DNA reads TGTGCCAGCAGCTTAGGAGGGTACAGGGCGAGCACAGATACGCAGTATTTT.

The V and J genes are TRBV12-3 or TRBV12-4 and TRBJ1-6; 8 nucleotides agree with TRBD1. V shed 9 bases and J 1 base; nucleotides not matched to a gene: 11. This CDR3 contains 17 residues. CDR3: CASATDRDRSYNSPLHF. Here the CDR3 DNA reads TGTGCCAGTGCAACCGACAGGGACAGGTCCTATAATTCACCCCTCCACTTT.

Remarks on this clonotype: Mismatch with germline at one junction end may stem from a read error. The chain recombines TRBV5-6 with TRBJ2-3; 11 nucleotides match TRBD2. Per the germline V gene, CDR1 is SGHDT and CDR2 is YYEEEE. The CDR3 sequence is 15 residues long. CDR3 nucleotides: TGTGCCAGCAGCTTGCTAGCGGGAGGCACAAATACGCAGTATTTT. Its protein product is CASSLLAGGTNTQYF.

This clonotype was seen ten or more times. This rearrangement joins TRBV20-1 to TRBJ2-7; tentative D call: TRBD1 (5 bases). Between the trimmed V and J ends, which lost 1 base and 4 bases, there was a span of 11 bases. CDR1 is DFQATT and CDR2 is SNEGSKA in the germline V gene (reference sequence). This CDR3 has 13 amino acids. CDR3 region: CSARVYGAYEQYF. The CDR3 DNA sequence: TGCAGTGCTAGAGTATATGGGGCTTACGAGCAGTACTTC.

This clonotype was observed at least ten times. The chain recombines TRBV25-1 with TRBJ2-1, with a weak D call TRBD1 (6 bases). Germline V CDR1 and CDR2: MGHDK, SYGVNS. Trimming stripped 3 bases from V and 2 bases from J, with 11 bases between. The CDR3 has 15 residues. The CDR3 DNA follows: TGTGCCAGCAGTGATCAGGGGTTGGCCTACAATGAGCAGTTCTTC. It specifies CASSDQGLAYNEQFF.

This clonotype was counted ten times or more. The chain combines TRBV5-1 with TRBJ2-2, with 14 bases aligning to TRBD2. The CDR3 runs to 16 residues. The ends lost 4 bases at V and 5 bases at J; junction bases unmatched: 4. The V gene's germline CDR1 is SGHRS and CDR2 YFSETQ. CDR3 in amino acids: CASSPGLAGGTGELFF. Written as DNA, the CDR3 is TGCGCCAGCAGCCCTGGACTAGCGGGAGGTACCGGGGAGCTGTTTTTT.

The table lists this clonotype with a few counts. The V call is TRBV20-1, the J call TRBJ2-1; 8 nucleotides agree with TRBD2. V dropped 1 base and J dropped 4; count of bases not matched to a gene: 9. This CDR3 is 16 amino acids long. Germline CDR1 reads DFQATT; CDR2 reads SNEGSKA (reference sequence). CDR3 region: CSARVAGRYPYNEQFF. The CDR3 DNA is TGCAGTGCTAGAGTAGCGGGACGTTACCCTTACAATGAGCAGTTCTTC.

The sample holds many counts of this clonotype. CDR3 residues: CASSPDSWYEKLFF. The CDR3 DNA is TGTGCCAGCTCACCTGACAGTTGGTATGAAAAACTGTTTTTT. J is TRBJ1-4 and V is TRBV18, with D possibly TRBD1 on 5 matching bases. The CDR3 length is 14 residues. V shed 3 bases and J shed 6 bases, with 11 bases lying between them. Germline CDR1 and CDR2: KGHSH and LQKENI.

This clonotype was detected many times. The rearrangement links TRBV18 to TRBJ2-1; 13 positions match TRBD2. CDR1 is KGHSH, CDR2 LQKENI, per germline. Trimming at V came to 7 bases and at J to 8 bases, leaving 8 bases not matched to a gene. This CDR3 contains 15 residues. CDR3 region: CASFPGTSGTDEQFF. As DNA, the CDR3 is TGTGCCAGCTTTCCCGGGACTAGCGGGACGGATGAGCAGTTCTTC.

This clonotype came up many times. The chain carries TRBV7-8 and TRBJ2-3, with D perhaps assigned TRBD1 or TRBD2 (5 bases each). The length of the CDR3 is 14 residues. Trimming removed 1 base from V and 2 bases from J, with 7 bases in between. The germline CDR1 and CDR2 sequences are SGHVS and FQNEAQ. The CDR3: CASSLGGFTDTQYF. The CDR3 DNA follows: TGTGCCAGCAGCTTAGGGGGGTTCACAGATACGCAGTATTTT.

In its sample, this clonotype was seen a few times. The chain employs TRBV12-2 and TRBJ2-7. TRBV12-2 is designated a pseudogene. CDR3 length: 11 amino acids. DNA for the CDR3: TGTGCAAGTCGCTTGGCGGGAAGGCAGTACTTC. It yields the protein CASRLAGRQYF.

Comment on this clonotype: A clone one base away is much larger, so this may be a read error. As DNA, the CDR3 is TGCAGTTCTCCTCGGAGGAGAGGGTCCTACGAGCAGTACTTC. Protein: CSSPRRRGSYEQYF. This rearrangement joins TRBV20-1 to TRBJ2-7; TRBD2 might be the D (5 bases). Looked up from germline, CDR1 is DFQATT and CDR2 is SNEGSKA (reference sequence). V lost 8 bases and J lost 1, with 18 bases in between. The CDR3 totals 14 residues.

The rearrangement uses TRBV11-2 and TRBJ2-5; D call uncertain. The CDR3 loop spans 15 amino acids. Deletions cut 2 bases from V and 3 bases from J, with 13 bases between. The germline gives CDR1 SGHAT, CDR2 FQNNGV. The CDR3 region has the DNA TGTGCCAGCAGCTTAAACGTCCCCACGAAAGAGACCCAGTACTTC. Amino acid sequence: CASSLNVPTKETQYF.

This clonotype showed up many times. The chain is built from TRBV20-1 and TRBJ2-3, with TRBD1 as a possible D gene (5 bases). Per the germline V gene, CDR1 is DFQATT and CDR2 is SNEGSKA (reference sequence). CDR3 length: 19 amino acids. V was cut by 2 bases and J by 2 bases, with 26 bases left in between. CDR3 sequence (DNA): TGCAGTGCTAGATCCCTGCGCCCAGGGATTGTCAGATACACAGATACGCAGTATTTT. It translates to CSARSLRPGIVRYTDTQYF.

This clonotype has at least ten counts. The rearrangement links TRBV7-2 to TRBJ1-2, with D uncertain. The CDR3 is made up of 16 amino acids. V was trimmed by 1 base and J by 8 bases, leaving 20 bases between them. From germline, CDR1 is SGHTA and CDR2 FQGNSA. The CDR3 is CASSLDFYSSLWGYTF. The CDR3 nucleotides read TGTGCCAGCAGCTTAGATTTCTACAGTTCCCTATGGGGCTACACCTTC.

In this sample, this clonotype turned up many times. The chain couples TRBV5-1 to TRBJ2-1; the D gene is possibly TRBD2 (6 bases). V shed 5 bases and J shed 1 base, with 13 bases lying between them. This CDR3 is 15 amino acids long. CDR1 and CDR2 from the germline V gene are SGHRS and YFSETQ. DNA for the CDR3: TGCGCCAGCAGTCGCCGGGGAGGATCCTACAATGAGCAGTTCTTC. This sequence encodes CASSRRGGSYNEQFF.

This clonotype was found many times. CDR3 region: CASSLRTSDTGELFF. CDR3 sequence (DNA): TGCGCCAGCAGCTTAAGGACTAGCGACACCGGGGAGCTGTTTTTT. The genes are TRBV5-1 and TRBJ2-2, with TRBD2 identical over 9 bases. The germline V gene encodes CDR1 SGHRS and CDR2 YFSETQ. This CDR3 has 15 amino acids. J lost 3 bases, V lost 2 bases, and 2 bases had no gene match.

This chain links TRBV6-2 or TRBV6-3 with TRBJ2-4; TRBD2 matches 9 bases. After removal of 2 bases from V and 7 bases from J, the junction contained 9 bases not matched to a gene. The CDR3 has 16 amino acids. Per the germline V gene, CDR1 is MNHEY and CDR2 is SVGEGT. For the CDR3, the DNA is TGTGCCAGCAGTTACCCCAAGGCGGGAGGGCCGAACATTCAGTACTTC. Its translation is CASSYPKAGGPNIQYF.

The gene calls are TRBV27 and TRBJ1-1; no clear D. Trimming removed 3 bases from V and 4 bases from J, with 9 bases in between. The CDR3 totals 13 residues. Germline CDR1 MNHEY, CDR2 SMNVEV (reference sequence). The CDR3 region has the DNA TGTGCCAGCAGTTTTGCTGCGCGCACTGAAGCTTTCTTT. It codes for CASSFAARTEAFF.

V usage is TRBV4-2 and J usage is TRBJ2-1, with 7 positions matching TRBD2. Germline V gene data show CDR1 as LGHNA and CDR2 as YNFKEQ. The CDR3 is 16 residues long. Trimming at V came to 0 bases and at J to 5 bases, leaving 7 bases not matched to a gene. The CDR3 loop is CASSQDPTSLDNEQFF. For the CDR3, the DNA is TGTGCCAGCAGCCAAGATCCGACTAGCCTCGACAATGAGCAGTTCTTC.

This clonotype appeared once. This may stem from a read error, because a much larger clone lies one nucleotide away. V is TRBV7-9 and J is TRBJ2-2; 8 bases map to TRBD2. This CDR3 is built from 15 residues. Germline V gene sequence: CDR1 SEHNR, CDR2 FQNEAQ (reference sequence). The CDR3 here is CASNLAGQTHGELFF. CDR3 nucleotide sequence: TGTGCCAGCAACTTAGCGGGGCAGACCCACGGGGAGCTGTTTTTT.

This clonotype was counted a few times. The CDR3 nucleotides are TGTGCCAGCAGCAACAAAGCGGGGACCCAGTACTTC. It specifies CASSNKAGTQYF. This chain connects TRBV12-3 or TRBV12-4 to TRBJ2-5; weak D call: TRBD2 (6 bases). Between the trimmed V and J ends, which lost 6 bases and 7 bases, there was a span of 12 bases. The length of the CDR3 is 12 residues.

V is TRBV24-1 and J is TRBJ2-1; TRBD2 matches at 14 bases. The germline V gene encodes CDR1 KGHDR and CDR2 SFDVKD. The CDR3 contains 16 residues. After removal of 4 bases from V and 6 bases from J, the junction contained 4 bases not matched to a gene. CDR3 sequence (DNA): TGTGCCACCAGTGACCGGGGACTAGCGGGAGTCAATGAGCAGTTCTTC. It codes for CATSDRGLAGVNEQFF.

This clonotype was recorded many times. This rearrangement joins TRBV5-1 to TRBJ1-2; possible D gene TRBD1, 6 bases. This CDR3 has 14 amino acids. Germline V lookup: CDR1 SGHRS, CDR2 YFSETQ. With 1 base removed from V and 4 bases from J, the gap between germline ends came to 11 bases. CDR3 nucleotide sequence: TGCGCCAGCAGCTTGATTACAGGGCCCTATGGCTACACCTTC. As protein: CASSLITGPYGYTF.

The chain links TRBV2 to TRBJ1-5; D gene uncertain. CDR3 length: 15 amino acids. The germline CDR1 and CDR2 sequences are SNHLY and FYNNEI. Trimming removed 7 bases from V and 3 bases from J, with 16 bases in between. Here the CDR3 DNA reads TGTGCCAGCAAGGTCCATGGCGCAGCCAATCAGCCCCAGCATTTT. Translated, it gives CASKVHGAANQPQHF.

This clonotype has more than one count but fewer than ten. V and J are TRBV6-1 and TRBJ1-2; D uncertain. Germline CDR1 MNHNS, CDR2 SASEGT. V was shortened by 0 bases and J by 4 bases, with 12 bases between the two germline ends. The CDR3 consists of 15 residues. The CDR3 nucleotides read TGTGCCAGCAGTGAAGCGAGAGGAGTTAGCTATGGCTACACCTTC. The encoded protein is CASSEARGVSYGYTF.